The sequence of this T cell receptor (beta chain) was determined in a study of T-cell memory formation after mild COVID-19. Broader study findings: Day 37-peaking second-wave clones had unconfirmed SARS-CoV-2 specificity. Cross-reactive memory apparently joined, as some responding clones appeared in pre-infection memory.

Constant-segment primers and 5'RACE yielded cDNA libraries for TCR alpha and TCR beta, each carrying sample barcodes and UMIs. From the 5' RACE reads, TCRdb called clonotypes with MiXCR, one entry per CDR3 protein. The table has some 120,000 distinct CDR3 sequences, roughly 6.2% seen once; the top ten hold roughly 2.2%. This clonotype appeared a few times. Its antigen is as yet unknown. Sequenced sample: PBMCs or a T cell subset sorted from them (not recorded which). The sequence was collected from an adult woman who had mild COVID-19 (a few samples of this study predate the infection). Cell type and time point are not known.

CDR3: CATSRDRGGQGNYNEQFF. The CDR3 DNA is TGTGCCACCAGCAGAGATAGGGGGGGACAGGGTAACTACAATGAGCAGTTCTTC. The chain is built from TRBV15 and TRBJ2-1; 9 bases line up with TRBD1. V trimming: 0 bases; J trimming: 3 bases; junction bases outside the gene matches: 9. The CDR3 has 18 residues. Germline lookup yields CDR1 LNHNV and CDR2 YYDKDF (reference sequence).